This T cell receptor beta chain comes out of a study of blood T cell repertoires in COVID-19. Study background: Whether acute or convalescent, the COVID-19 samples came from the United States, Italy and Spain.

Per the original methods: Reference gene primers were amplified, and this amplification served to estimate nucleated cell counts. Assay used: immunoSEQ multiplex PCR; TCRdb lists only in-frame clones, some missing. D and trimming were read from the DNA, whereas the V and J calls and clone size are those reported in that table. The table has 400,000 or so clones, 75% to 90% seen once. V was cut by 7 bases and J by 5 bases, with 14 bases left in between. From germline, CDR1 is MNHEY and CDR2 SVGEGT. This CDR3 is built from 13 residues. The sample taken for sequencing was peripheral blood. The V gene is TRBV6-2 or TRBV6-3, the J gene TRBJ1-1, with a possible D match to TRBD1 (6 bases). This clonotype was sampled from a woman in her thirties or forties with COVID-19, enrolled during active disease. DNA for the CDR3: TGTGCCAGCAACCCCGGGGGGCGGACTGAAGCTTTCTTT. Amino acids: CASNPGGRTEAFF.